This T cell receptor (beta chain) is from a study of blood T cell dynamics during melanoma immunotherapy. This CDR3 region has 13 residues. CDR1 SGHRS and CDR2 YFSETQ come from the germline V gene. V was trimmed by 2 bases and J by 6 bases, leaving 12 bases between them. Generated by immunoSEQ multiplex PCR, the TCRdb table keeps only in-frame clones and is missing some. The data hold several thousand clones, with around nine tenths observed a single time. The time point was: week 3, after first cycle of checkpoint inhibitor. One draw preceded checkpoint blockade; another followed its first cycle at week 3. Apart from a couple of fast progressors, RECIST 1.1 response was judged 12 weeks post-infusion. No patient had earlier systemic cancer treatment, concurrent immunosuppressants, or another active cancer. This clone was detected once. Its antigen is as yet unknown. Study-wide results and limits: Unlike progressors, later disease-control patients had W3 repertoires gaining clonality or diversity.

The specimen comprised blood, sampled from a patient treated with checkpoint blockade. The rearrangement joins TRBV5-1 to TRBJ2-7; unclear D gene. The receptor comes from a human donor with melanoma. CDR3 nucleotide sequence: TGCGCCAGCAGCTTCGGCAGGCCTCTCGAGCAGTACTTC. Translated, it gives CASSFGRPLEQYF. Full variable domain (missing parts from reference TRBV5-1 and TRBJ2-7): KAGVTQTPRYLIKTRGQQVTLSCSPISGHRSVSWYQQTPGQGLQFLFEYFSETQRNKGNFPGRFSGRQFSNSRSEMNVSTLELGDSALYLCASSFGRPLEQYFGPGTRLTVT.